Shown below are 19 T cell receptor beta chains from a single sample sequenced in a study of T cells in localized non-small cell lung cancer. Profiled with immunoSEQ multiplex PCR; TCRdb holds only in-frame clones, not every one. Of tens of thousands of clones listed, roughly nine tenths are singletons. The input for sequencing was peripheral blood, taken before any cancer treatment. These receptors were taken from a woman aged 40-69 years with stage I lung adenocarcinoma.

The chain uses TRBV5-1 and TRBJ2-1; D is perhaps TRBD2 (6 bases). The length of the CDR3 is 15 residues. V was cut by 5 bases and J by 0 bases, with 12 bases left in between. Germline V CDR1 and CDR2: SGHRS, YFSETQ. The CDR3 spells CASRGSGSSYNEQFF. The CDR3 DNA sequence: TGCGCCAGCAGGGGTAGCGGAAGCTCCTACAATGAGCAGTTCTTC.

This clone was seen a handful of times. The chain is built from TRBV2 and TRBJ1-6; 10 bases are shared with TRBD1. J gave up 8 bases and V 7 bases, and 11 bases lay outside the gene matches. The CDR3 loop spans 16 amino acids. In germline, CDR1 is SNHLY, CDR2 FYNNEI. The CDR3 protein is CASTTQDRGLHSPLHF. The DNA for the CDR3 is TGTGCCAGCACTACCCAAGACAGGGGGCTTCATTCACCCCTCCACTTT.

This clone was found once. The V call is TRBV5-6, the J call TRBJ2-1; TRBD1 matches at 9 bases. The CDR3 totals 13 residues. CDR1 SGHDT and CDR2 YYEEEE come from the germline V gene. V lost 3 bases and J lost 10; bases outside the gene matches: 5. The CDR3 loop reads CASSSDRGVEQFF. CDR3 nucleotide sequence: TGTGCCAGCAGCTCGGACAGGGGTGTGGAGCAGTTCTTC.

The rearrangement joins TRBV27 to TRBJ2-5; no firm D call. The CDR3 spans 12 residues. Germline V gene data show CDR1 as MNHEY and CDR2 as SMNVEV (reference sequence). Trimming took off 7 bases at V and 7 bases at J, with 13 bases between the two ends. CDR3 loop: CASTLGRWTQYF. The DNA of the CDR3 is TGTGCCAGCACCCTGGGCCGCTGGACCCAGTACTTC.

The rearrangement joins TRBV7-2 to TRBJ1-2, with unresolved D. V shed 1 base and J shed 6 bases, with 12 bases lying between them. From germline, CDR1 is SGHTA and CDR2 FQGNSA. This CDR3 has 14 residues. This CDR3 reads CASSLGWGEDGYTF. CDR3 DNA sequence: TGTGCCAGCAGCTTAGGATGGGGAGAGGATGGCTACACCTTC.

The V call is TRBV6-4, the J call TRBJ2-2, with 7 positions matching TRBD2. V gave up 4 bases and J gave up 4 bases; unmatched junction bases: 0. The CDR3 is 13 amino acids. The germline CDR1 and CDR2 sequences are MRHNA and SNTAGT. The CDR3, as DNA: TGTGCCAGCAGTGGGACTAGCACCGGGGAGCTGTTTTTT. Protein sequence: CASSGTSTGELFF.

This chain links TRBV7-9 with TRBJ1-6, with TRBD1 matching 7 bases. The ends lost 11 bases at V and 10 bases at J; junction bases unmatched: 11. From germline, CDR1 is SEHNR and CDR2 FQNEAQ (reference sequence). CDR3 length: 13 residues. The CDR3 protein is CAGNRGFASPLHF. CDR3 nucleotides: TGTGCCGGAAACAGGGGATTTGCCTCACCCCTCCACTTT.

The gene calls are TRBV30 and TRBJ1-3, with D possibly matching TRBD1 (6 bases). V lost 2 bases and J 2 bases, leaving 13 bases between the germline ends. The germline CDR1 and CDR2 sequences are GTSNPN and SVGIG (reference sequence). CDR3 size: 15 residues. CDR3 DNA: TGTGCCTGGAGTACTTACAGGGTAGCTGGAAACACCATATATTTT. Protein product: CAWSTYRVAGNTIYF.

The chain is built from TRBV4-3 and TRBJ1-1; D unresolved. Germline V gene lookup returns CDR1 LGHNA and CDR2 YSLEER. V dropped 1 base and J dropped 1 base, with 7 bases sitting between them. The CDR3 consists of 14 residues. The CDR3, as DNA: TGCGCCAGCAGCCAAGCAGTTAGGAACACTGAAGCTTTCTTT. Its translation is CASSQAVRNTEAFF.

This CDR3 reads CASTSGNNYGYTF. The CDR3 DNA follows: TGTGCCAGCACCAGTGGGAATAACTATGGCTACACCTTC. The chain joins TRBV28 to TRBJ1-2; D not resolved. This CDR3 has 13 residues. Trimming stripped 7 bases from V and 1 base from J, with 10 bases between. CDR1 is MDHEN and CDR2 is SYDVKM in the germline V gene.

The rearrangement uses TRBV7-8 and TRBJ2-7, with 12 bases lining up with TRBD2. Germline CDR1 reads SGHVS; CDR2 reads FQNEAQ. Unmatched junction bases numbered 11, after V lost 5 bases and J lost 12 bases. This CDR3 is 14 amino acids long. The CDR3: CASSVDRTSGVLYF. The CDR3 DNA reads as TGTGCCAGCAGCGTAGACCGGACTAGCGGGGTGTTGTACTTC.

The J gene is TRBJ2-7, the V gene TRBV29-1, with a weak D call TRBD2 (5 bases). Germline V gene lookup returns CDR1 SQVTM and CDR2 ANQGSEA. V was shortened by 4 bases and J by 2 bases, with 15 bases between the two germline ends. This CDR3 contains 14 residues. The CDR3 coding sequence is TGCAGCGTTGGCGGCCATCAGGAGGCCTACGAGCAGTACTTC. This sequence encodes CSVGGHQEAYEQYF.

The chain is built from TRBV27 and TRBJ1-1, with a weak D call TRBD1 (5 bases). The V gene lost 3 bases and the J gene lost 0 bases, with 11 bases spanning the gap. Germline loops: CDR1 MNHEY, CDR2 SMNVEV (reference sequence). The CDR3 totals 15 residues. The CDR3 sequence: CASSFEGRLNTEAFF. The CDR3 bases are TGTGCCAGCAGTTTCGAGGGACGCCTGAACACTGAAGCTTTCTTT.

The chain combines TRBV18 with TRBJ2-1, with 8 bases that match TRBD1. Losses at the gene ends were 5 bases for V and 5 bases for J; bases not matched to a gene: 2. The CDR3 sequence is 13 residues long. Per germline, CDR1 KGHSH and CDR2 LQKENI. The CDR3 loop is CASSEGQDNEQFF. CDR3 DNA sequence: TGTGCCAGCTCAGAGGGACAGGACAATGAGCAGTTCTTC.

The chain uses TRBV7-2 and TRBJ2-1; either TRBD1 or TRBD2 may fit D (5 bases each). This CDR3 comprises 16 residues. V shed 4 bases and J shed 8 bases, with 21 bases lying between them. CDR1 is SGHTA, CDR2 FQGNSA, per germline. This CDR3 is CASSSTLTRGWHEQFF. CDR3 bases: TGTGCCAGCAGCTCAACTCTCACTAGGGGCTGGCATGAGCAGTTCTTC.

This clone showed up just once. The chain carries TRBV2 and TRBJ2-3; D tentatively fits TRBD1 or TRBD2 (5 bases each). V lost 7 bases to trimming and J lost 0 bases, with 17 bases between them. Germline V gene data show CDR1 as SNHLY and CDR2 as FYNNEI. There are 16 residues in the CDR3. DNA for the CDR3: TGTGCCAGCAACGAAGGGACGACGGATAGCACAGATACGCAGTATTTT. Protein sequence: CASNEGTTDSTDTQYF.

V is TRBV6-4 and J is TRBJ2-3; 12 bases agree with TRBD2. The CDR3 totals 16 residues. CDR1 MRHNA and CDR2 SNTAGT come from the germline V gene. Losses at the gene ends were 3 bases for V and 4 bases for J; bases not matched to a gene: 5. CDR3 nucleotide sequence: TGTGCCAGCAGTGAATCTAGCGGGGGGGCGTCAGATACGCAGTATTTT. The encoded protein is CASSESSGGASDTQYF.

This sequence joins TRBV27 and TRBJ2-7, with D possibly TRBD1 on 6 matching bases. Per germline, CDR1 MNHEY and CDR2 SMNVEV (reference sequence). There are 18 residues in the CDR3. Trimming cost V 4 bases and J 6 bases, with 28 bases left between them. The CDR3 here is CASSWELQGTPRSGEQYF. CDR3 DNA: TGTGCCAGCAGTTGGGAGTTACAGGGAACCCCCAGAAGCGGCGAGCAGTACTTC.

The chain uses TRBV19 and TRBJ2-6; TRBD1 agrees at 7 bases. With 4 bases clipped from V and 3 bases from J, the junction kept 9 bases outside the gene matches. The germline V gene has CDR1 LNHDA and CDR2 SQIVND (reference sequence). CDR3 size: 17 residues. In DNA, the CDR3 is TGTGCCAGTAGTACTGACGGGACAGTCTTTGGGGCCAACGTCCTGACTTTC. Its translation: CASSTDGTVFGANVLTF. Drawing the rest from reference TRBV19 and TRBJ2-6, the complete variable domain is DGGITQSPKYLFRKEGQNVTLSCEQNLNHDAMYWYRQDPGQGLRLIYYSQIVNDFQKGDIAEGYSVSREKKESFPLTVTSAQKNPTAFYLCASSTDGTVFGANVLTFGAGSRLTVL.